This T cell receptor (beta chain) was identified in a study of T cell responses to AZD1222 COVID-19 vaccine. CDR1 is SGHTA and CDR2 is FQGNSA in the germline V gene. V lost 5 bases, J lost 6 bases, and 18 bases lay in between. This CDR3 has 15 amino acids. Study-wide results and limits: It should be noted that donors were predominantly white British and more often female, and clonal diversity was possibly underestimated. Across spike, vaccine-associated CD4 TCRs were found, dominant at 160-218 and 743-854.

Data came from immunoSEQ multiplex PCR; TCRdb stores just in-frame clones and leaves some out. The sample comprises 95,000 or so clones, around nine tenths of which are singletons, and about 2.7% rests with the top ten. Comments on this clone: Its antigen is unidentified.

V gene TRBV7-2 combines with J gene TRBJ2-3; D is possibly TRBD1 (6 bases). The material was peripheral blood, obtained on day 0 of MenACWY control vaccination. This TCR was sampled from an adult in good health. The CDR3 nucleotides are TGTGCCAGCAGCATGAGACAGGTACGATCGGATACGCAGTATTTT. Its protein product is CASSMRQVRSDTQYF.